One T cell receptor beta chain is described in this entry. What it binds is unknown. V was trimmed by 7 bases and J by 7 bases, leaving 11 bases between them. CDR1 MDHEN and CDR2 SYDVKM come from the germline V gene. The CDR3 runs to 13 residues. With a J-beta primer mix and a sample-barcoded 5' primer, a second PCR ran about 6 to 11 cycles. Sequencing recovered at least 3 million CDR3-containing paired-end reads from each sample. MiXCR, applied by TCRdb to the 5' RACE reads, yields one record per CDR3 protein. The data hold about 680,000 distinct CDR3 sequences, with approximately 49% observed a single time. Donors gave roughly 9.1 milliliters of peripheral blood apiece. The sample originates from a study of blood T cells in healthy people across ages. Overall study results and limits: The lack of PBMC sorting stopped any conclusive naive versus antigen-experienced comparison.

Sequencing used blood. The V and J genes are TRBV28 and TRBJ1-6; weak D call: TRBD1 (5 bases). The receptor comes from a woman aged 55-70 years in good health. The CDR3 loop reads CASNLGGNSPLHF. The CDR3 coding sequence is TGTGCCAGCAATCTGGGGGGAAATTCACCCCTCCACTTT.